This is a list of T cell receptor beta chains from one sample in a study of early T cells in non-severe SARS-CoV-2 infection. MiXCR was run by TCRdb on the 5' RACE reads, yielding one entry per CDR3 protein. Seen here are some 89,000 distinct CDR3 sequences, 9.5% to 12% observed once, and the top ten hold approximately 4.5%. This sample comprised whole blood, obtained at baseline. The receptor source for this set is an adult who was a healthcare worker with PCR-confirmed SARS-CoV-2 infection or an uninfected control (not recorded which). CDR3s include the opening cysteine and the closing phenylalanine or tryptophan. Fields, in order: clone size, D gene, V gene, J gene, CDR3 protein, CDR3 DNA. D genes are given only for firm matches. Only part of the rows carry a size: once, few, many, or a class if the clone is expanded.

>few|.|TRBV6-2/TRBV6-3|TRBJ2-3
CASNGPGGGTQYF
TGTGCCAGCAATGGGCCAGGGGGAGGAACGCAGTATTTT
>many|.|TRBV30|TRBJ1-2
CAWRGQMTSYGYTF
TGTGCCTGGAGAGGACAGATGACCAGCTATGGCTACACCTTC
>few|.|TRBV20-1|TRBJ2-7
CSARGPEQYEQYF
TGCAGTGCCCGCGGGCCGGAACAGTACGAGCAGTACTTC
>many|.|TRBV7-3|TRBJ2-3
CASSAQNPPGNTQYF
TGTGCCAGCAGCGCTCAAAACCCCCCCGGCAATACGCAGTATTTT
>.|TRBD1|TRBV25-1|TRBJ1-2
CASSPQGDRGGYTF
TGTGCCAGCAGTCCACAAGGGGACAGAGGAGGCTACACCTTC
>few|.|TRBV5-1|TRBJ2-3
CASSQQGPTTDTQYF
TGCGCCAGCAGCCAACAGGGACCGACCACAGATACGCAGTATTTT
>few|.|TRBV7-9|TRBJ2-5
CASGLGRETQYF
TGTGCCAGCGGGCTGGGGCGAGAGACCCAGTACTTC
>.|TRBD2|TRBV6-6|TRBJ2-1
CASSYSPSGGDNEQFF
TGTGCCAGCAGTTACTCCCCTAGCGGGGGGGACAATGAGCAGTTCTTC
>few|.|TRBV19|TRBJ2-3
CASSINSYGTDTQYF
TGTGCCAGTAGTATTAACAGCTACGGAACAGATACGCAGTATTTT
>.|.|TRBV20-1|TRBJ2-3
CSARPGLYSTDTQYF
TGCAGTGCTAGGCCGGGACTGTACAGCACAGATACGCAGTATTTT
>few|.|TRBV29-1|TRBJ2-1
CSVPPRGVSNEQFF
TGCAGCGTTCCCCCCAGGGGGGTCAGTAATGAGCAGTTCTTC
>.|.|TRBV9|TRBJ2-3
CASTYSGDSSTDTQYF
TGTGCCAGCACCTATAGTGGGGATTCTAGCACAGATACGCAGTATTTT
>.|.|TRBV4-1|TRBJ2-2
CASSQEPGDAGELFF
TGCGCCAGCAGCCAAGAGCCCGGGGACGCCGGGGAGCTGTTTTTT
>.|TRBD1|TRBV9|TRBJ2-3
CASSVTGKADTQYF
TGTGCCAGCAGCGTGACAGGGAAGGCGGATACGCAGTATTTT
>many|TRBD1|TRBV2|TRBJ1-4
CASRDQGAEKLFF
TGTGCCAGCAGGGATCAGGGGGCTGAAAAACTGTTTTTT
>.|.|TRBV19|TRBJ2-1
CASTPDASSYNEQFF
TGTGCCAGTACTCCGGACGCGAGCTCCTACAATGAGCAGTTCTTC
>few|TRBD2|TRBV7-2|TRBJ2-5
CASSYQGGETQYF
TGTGCCAGCAGCTATCAGGGAGGGGAGACCCAGTACTTC
>.|.|TRBV19|TRBJ2-3
CASSTPGVGDTQYF
TGTGCCAGTAGTACCCCGGGAGTAGGAGATACGCAGTATTTT
>few|.|TRBV7-9|TRBJ2-3
CASSVALGGPAVDTQYF
TGTGCCAGCAGCGTAGCCCTCGGGGGGCCTGCGGTAGATACGCAGTATTTT
>few|TRBD2|TRBV7-3|TRBJ2-1
CASSPGLAGVEQFF
TGTGCCAGCAGCCCCGGACTAGCGGGAGTTGAGCAGTTCTTC
>few|TRBD2|TRBV14|TRBJ2-3
CASSPNLAGVSDTQYF
TGTGCCAGCAGTCCAAATCTAGCGGGAGTGTCAGATACGCAGTATTTT
>many|.|TRBV12-3/TRBV12-4|TRBJ1-1
CASSLYVGTEAFF
TGTGCCAGCAGTTTATACGTGGGCACTGAAGCTTTCTTT
>few|.|TRBV7-2|TRBJ2-7
CASSPEGNSHEQYF
TGTGCCAGCAGCCCCGAAGGGAATTCCCACGAGCAGTACTTC
>few|.|TRBV7-2|TRBJ2-7
CASSRGGGAYEQYF
TGTGCCAGCAGCAGGGGAGGGGGTGCCTACGAGCAGTACTTC
>.|.|TRBV6-2/TRBV6-3|TRBJ2-7
CASSYRFSENNPYEQYF
TGTGCCAGCAGTTACAGGTTTTCGGAGAATAATCCCTACGAGCAGTACTTC
>.|.|TRBV27|TRBJ2-3
CASSFRTASTDTQYF
TGTGCCAGCAGTTTTCGGACCGCCTCCACAGATACGCAGTATTTT
>few|.|TRBV19|TRBJ1-5
CASKAGPYSNQPQHF
TGTGCCAGTAAGGCGGGGCCGTATAGCAATCAGCCCCAGCATTTT
>many|.|TRBV19|TRBJ1-1
CASRGAWGNTEAFF
TGTGCCAGTAGAGGGGCGTGGGGGAACACTGAAGCTTTCTTT